This entry lists 22 T cell receptor beta chains sequenced from one sample in a study of shared clonotypes between healthy human individuals. Generated by immunoSEQ multiplex PCR, the TCRdb table keeps only in-frame clones and is missing some. In the table there are 2 million to 2.5 million clones, approximately 90% of which are singletons. The sequencing input was naive CD4+ T cells from PBMCs. Subset: CD45RA+ positively selected. Receptors originate from a young man in good health. Some clones in this sample may be carry-over from other donors' samples.

The chain has TRBV4-3 and TRBJ1-2; weak D call: TRBD1 (5 bases). The germline V and J ends were trimmed by 3 bases and 5 bases, with 19 bases remaining between them. Germline-derived CDR1 and CDR2 are LGHNA and YSLEER. The CDR3 totals 16 residues. The CDR3 loop is CASSQSQGDGVYGYTF. The CDR3 coding sequence is TGCGCCAGCAGCCAGTCGCAAGGGGACGGGGTGTATGGCTACACCTTC.

The CDR3 sequence is CASSLSLSGNTIYF. As DNA, the CDR3 is TGTGCCAGCAGCTTGTCCCTCTCTGGAAACACCATATATTTT. The chain carries TRBV5-5 and TRBJ1-3; D call uncertain. V lost 1 base and J 0 bases, leaving 5 bases between the germline ends. This CDR3 has 14 residues. Germline lookup yields CDR1 SGHKS and CDR2 YYEKEE (reference sequence).

The J gene is TRBJ1-2, the V gene TRBV29-1; D possibly corresponds to TRBD1 (5 bases). From germline, CDR1 is SQVTM and CDR2 ANQGSEA. The V end lost 7 bases, the J end lost 8 bases, and 17 bases lay between the germline ends. The CDR3 sequence is 12 residues long. The CDR3 DNA reads TGCAGCGGCGGGACCGCCGCCGGAGGCTACACCTTC. Translating it yields CSGGTAAGGYTF. The complete variable domain, with remaining parts taken from reference TRBV29-1 and TRBJ1-2, reads SAVISQKPSRDICQRGTSLTIQCQVDSQVTMMFWYRQQPGQSLTLIATANQGSEATYESGFVIDKFPISRPNLTFSTLTVSNMSPEDSSIYLCSGGTAAGGYTFGSGTRLTVV.

The chain has TRBV5-8 and TRBJ2-7; D is undetermined. The V end was cut by 0 bases, the J end by 13 bases, with 11 bases between. This CDR3 has 11 amino acids. Germline-derived CDR1 and CDR2 are SGHTS and YDEGEE. This CDR3 is CASSLGPGAYF. DNA of the CDR3: TGTGCCAGCAGCTTGGGGCCAGGCGCCTACTTC.

About this clone: The same CDR3 also results from other DNA sequences found in this sample. This chain links TRBV28 with TRBJ2-5; D gene ambiguous. Germline CDR1 is MDHEN and CDR2 is SYDVKM. Trimming left V 4 bases short and J 1 base short, with 1 base between. The CDR3 contains 11 residues. CDR3 DNA: TGTGCCAGCAGTTCCCAAGAGACCCAGTACTTC. This encodes CASSSQETQYF.

V is TRBV6-5 and J is TRBJ1-2, with no clear D. Germline V gives CDR1 MNHEY, CDR2 SVGAGI. The CDR3 is 14 amino acids. The V and J ends lost 7 bases and 2 bases respectively, with 14 bases between them. In nucleotides, the CDR3 is TGTGCCAGCAAAATCGGGGTTGCGAACTATGGCTACACCTTC. Amino acid sequence: CASKIGVANYGYTF.

The V gene is TRBV6-5, the J gene TRBJ2-2; D remains ambiguous. Trimming cost V 0 bases and J 5 bases, with 7 bases left between them. Per germline, CDR1 MNHEY and CDR2 SVGAGI. The CDR3 totals 14 residues. The CDR3 coding sequence is TGTGCCAGCAGTTACTCCTACGGGACCGGGGAGCTGTTTTTT. Protein: CASSYSYGTGELFF.

V is TRBV6-5 and J is TRBJ1-2; 7 bases match TRBD1. This CDR3 is 14 amino acids long. The ends lost 2 bases at V and 4 bases at J; junction bases unmatched: 4. CDR1 and CDR2 from the germline V gene are MNHEY and SVGAGI. The CDR3 DNA reads as TGTGCCAGCAGTTACGACCAGGGGGTCTATGGCTACACCTTC. Translating it yields CASSYDQGVYGYTF.

The J gene is TRBJ2-7, the V gene TRBV2, with a weak D call TRBD2 (7 bases). The V and J ends lost 3 bases and 3 bases respectively, with 18 bases between them. This CDR3 spans 16 amino acids. Per germline, CDR1 SNHLY and CDR2 FYNNEI. CDR3: CASSDLGGQGGYEQYF. The CDR3 DNA reads TGTGCCAGCAGTGATCTCGGGGGGCAGGGCGGCTACGAGCAGTACTTC.

The chain joins TRBV4-1 to TRBJ1-5, with a weak D call TRBD1 (5 bases). Germline CDR1 is MGHRA and CDR2 is YSYEKL. This CDR3 contains 18 residues. V was cut by 0 bases and J by 2 bases, with 17 bases left in between. CDR3 sequence reads: CASSQESGTSSGNQPQHF. The CDR3 DNA follows: TGCGCCAGCAGCCAAGAAAGTGGGACCTCATCGGGCAATCAGCCCCAGCATTTT.

This clone was recorded a few times. J is TRBJ1-2 and V is TRBV27; D is unresolved. With 11 bases removed from V and 7 bases from J, the gap between germline ends came to 11 bases. The CDR3 is 10 residues long. Germline assignment: CDR1 MNHEY and CDR2 SMNVEV (reference sequence). CDR3: CAPFGSGYTF. The CDR3 region has the DNA TGTGCCCCCTTCGGGAGTGGCTACACCTTC.

The CDR3 region is CSVEMVVTDTQYF. Written as DNA, the CDR3 is TGCAGCGTTGAAATGGTAGTCACAGATACGCAGTATTTT. This chain links TRBV29-1 with TRBJ2-3, with unresolved D. The length of the CDR3 is 13 residues. Germline CDR1 and CDR2: SQVTM and ANQGSEA. The V gene lost 2 bases and the J gene lost 2 bases, with 8 bases spanning the gap.

The chain employs TRBV7-2 and TRBJ1-3; 8 nucleotides align to TRBD1. V gave up 1 base and J gave up 4 bases; unmatched junction bases: 3. Germline V gives CDR1 SGHTA, CDR2 FQGNSA. The CDR3 is made up of 15 amino acids. The CDR3 DNA follows: TGTGCCAGCAGCTTAGTCAGGGGGCTAGGAAACACCATATATTTT. Translating it yields CASSLVRGLGNTIYF.

The rearrangement joins TRBV1 to TRBJ2-1; the listed D gene, TRBD2, was not tested against the DNA. TRBV1 constitutes a pseudogene. The CDR3 is 16 residues long. This CDR3 is CTSSPKPGGEDNEQFF. The CDR3 nucleotides read TGCACCAGCAGCCCCAAACCGGGAGGGGAGGACAATGAGCAGTTCTTC.

V is TRBV14 and J is TRBJ2-5; D gene uncertain. V lost 5 bases and J lost 1, with 5 bases in between. From germline, CDR1 is SGHDN and CDR2 FVKESK. The CDR3 totals 12 residues. The CDR3 DNA follows: TGTGCCAGCAGCTTTATCCAAGAGACCCAGTACTTC. Translated: CASSFIQETQYF.

The chain carries TRBV28 and TRBJ2-7; D might be TRBD1 (6 bases). Trimming shortened V by 8 bases and J by 2 bases, and 19 bases separated the two germline ends. The CDR3 has 15 residues. Germline CDR1 reads MDHEN; CDR2 reads SYDVKM. The CDR3 region is CASSNRELFPYEQYF. For the CDR3, the DNA is TGTGCCAGCTCTAACAGGGAACTCTTTCCCTACGAGCAGTACTTC.

The chain uses TRBV11-2 and TRBJ1-2; 9 bases align to TRBD1. The CDR3 is 12 amino acids. Germline V CDR1 and CDR2: SGHAT, FQNNGV. Trimming took 7 bases from V and 4 from J; bases not matched to a gene: 1. The DNA of the CDR3 is TGTGCCAGCACACAGGGGGCCTATGGCTACACCTTC. Amino acids: CASTQGAYGYTF. Variable domain in full (rest from reference TRBV11-2 and TRBJ1-2): EAGVAQSPRYKIIEKRQSVAFWCNPISGHATLYWYQQILGQGPKLLIQFQNNGVVDDSQLPKDRFSAERLKGVDSTLKIQPAKLEDSAVYLCASTQGAYGYTFGSGTRLTVV.

V gene TRBV29-1 combines with J gene TRBJ2-1, with 12 positions matching TRBD2. Germline trimming cut 5 bases from V and 8 bases from J; bases unmatched to any gene: 10. The germline CDR1 and CDR2 sequences are SQVTM and ANQGSEA. This CDR3 spans 15 amino acids. This chain's CDR3 is CSVLSTSGSDHEQFF. CDR3 bases: TGCAGCGTTCTCTCGACTAGCGGGAGTGATCATGAGCAGTTCTTC.

V is TRBV27 and J is TRBJ2-2; 7 bases line up with TRBD1. The CDR3 is 13 amino acids. The J segment lost 6 bases and the V segment lost 7 bases, leaving 5 bases of the junction unmatched. CDR1 is MNHEY and CDR2 is SMNVEV in the germline V gene (reference sequence). The CDR3 here is CASKRRGSGELFF. CDR3 DNA sequence: TGTGCCAGCAAACGCAGGGGGTCCGGGGAGCTGTTTTTT.

V is TRBV9 and J is TRBJ2-7; 7 positions agree with TRBD2. Losses at the gene ends were 1 base for V and 5 bases for J; bases not matched to a gene: 9. CDR1 and CDR2 from the germline V gene are SGDLS and YYNGEE. The CDR3 consists of 15 residues. The CDR3: CASSVHAGDVHEQYF. CDR3 nucleotides: TGTGCCAGCAGCGTACACGCGGGAGATGTCCACGAGCAGTACTTC.

The chain employs TRBV5-1 and TRBJ1-5, with D perhaps matching TRBD1 (5 bases). From germline, CDR1 is SGHRS and CDR2 YFSETQ. With 4 bases removed from V and 0 bases from J, the gap between germline ends came to 17 bases. The CDR3 loop spans 17 amino acids. The CDR3 sequence: CASSPVRQFYSNQPQHF. DNA for the CDR3: TGCGCCAGCAGCCCCGTGCGACAGTTTTATAGCAATCAGCCCCAGCATTTT.

This sequence joins TRBV30 and TRBJ1-2; D call uncertain. The germline gives CDR1 GTSNPN, CDR2 SVGIG (reference sequence). The CDR3 is 13 residues long. Trimming shortened V by 5 bases and J by 6 bases, and 16 bases separated the two germline ends. The CDR3 DNA sequence: TGTGCCTGGCCTGACGGGGAGGGCAATGGCTACACCTTC. Protein sequence: CAWPDGEGNGYTF.